This T cell receptor (beta chain) was retrieved from a study of beta chain features in type 1 diabetes. Germline CDR1 SGHRS, CDR2 YFSETQ. V was cut by 3 bases and J by 4 bases, with 10 bases left in between. The CDR3 is 14 residues long. This clone was recorded a few times. Expressed TCRB transcripts were sequenced after all isolated RNA was converted to cDNA. Generated by immunoSEQ multiplex PCR, the TCRdb table keeps only in-frame clones and is missing some. The sample carries hundreds of thousands of clones, around 15% recorded once. The chain uses TRBV5-1 and TRBJ2-2, with no clear D. The specimen was naive CD4+ T cells from blood. The receptor's source is a man between 18 and 29 years old in good health. CDR3 DNA: TGCGCCAGCAGCTCCACAGTGGTCACCGGGGAGCTGTTTTTT. It is translated as CASSSTVVTGELFF.